The rows below give T cell receptor beta chains drawn from one sample of a study of graft-versus-host responses after intestinal transplantation. The assay was immunoSEQ multiplex PCR, and TCRdb's table has in-frame clones only and misses some. Of tens of thousands of clones listed, around nine tenths are singletons. These receptors' antigens are unknown. This material consisted of unstimulated CD4+ T cells sorted from spleen or lymph node cells, taken before intestinal transplant. These receptors originate from a human donor who received an intestinal transplant. CDR3s include the opening cysteine and the closing phenylalanine or tryptophan. D genes are given only for firm matches. Rows give clone size only sometimes, using once, few, many, or a class for an expanded clone.

TRBJ1-4 . TRBV5-1 TRBD1 15 TGCGCCAGCAGCTCATCGACAGGGGCAGATGAAAAACTGTTTTTT CASSSSTGADEKLFF
TRBJ1-1 . TRBV5-6 TRBD1 14 TGTGCCAGCAGCCGGGGACAGGCGAACACTGAAGCTTTCTTT CASSRGQANTEAFF
TRBJ2-1 . TRBV5-1 . 16 TGCGCCAGCAGCCCGGCACAGGGTCAATCCTACAATGAGCAGTTCTTC CASSPAQGQSYNEQFF
TRBJ1-1 . TRBV18 . 14 TGTGCCAGCTCACCAAGAGGGGAGAACACTGAAGCTTTCTTT CASSPRGENTEAFF
TRBJ1-1 . TRBV30 . 12 TGTGCCTGGAGTGTACTGTCTACTGAAGCTTTCTTT CAWSVLSTEAFF
TRBJ2-7 . TRBV30 . 15 TGTGCCTGGAGAATACCCGGGACTGGGAACTACGAGCAGTACTTC CAWRIPGTGNYEQYF
TRBJ2-1 . TRBV7-6 TRBD2 17 TGTGCCAGCAGCTTAGCCCCTAGCGGGGTGGGCTACAATGAGCAGTTCTTC CASSLAPSGVGYNEQFF
TRBJ1-6 . TRBV27 . 14 TGTGCCAGCAGTTTAGGTTTTTATAATTCACCCCTCCACTTT CASSLGFYNSPLHF
TRBJ1-1 once TRBV29-1 . 11 TGCAGAGCCGGATCTAACACTGAAGCTTTCTTT CRAGSNTEAFF
TRBJ2-3 . TRBV4-1 . 15 TGCGCCAGCAGCCCCCCCGGGACCAACACAGATACGCAGTATTTT CASSPPGTNTDTQYF
TRBJ1-4 . TRBV5-8 TRBD1 15 TGTGCCAGCTGTCCCGGGACAGCGAGCGGCGAAAAACTGTTTTTT CASCPGTASGEKLFF
TRBJ1-3 . TRBV18 TRBD1 18 TGTGCCAGCTCACCTACCAGGGACAGGGGGACCTCTGGAAACACCATATATTTT CASSPTRDRGTSGNTIYF
TRBJ1-2 . TRBV19 TRBD1 12 TGTGCCAGTAGCGAACAGGGGGGCGGCTACACCTTC CASSEQGGGYTF
TRBJ2-7 once TRBV28 . 17 TGTGCCAGCAGTTTAGGAATAAGGCCCCGATGGGCCTACGAGCAGTACTTC CASSLGIRPRWAYEQYF
TRBJ2-6 once TRBV27 . 14 TGTGCCAGCAGTTTGAGCTCTGGGGCCAACGTCCTGACTTTC CASSLSSGANVLTF
TRBJ2-1 . TRBV11-2 . 12 TGTGCCAGCAGCTCAGGGGGGAGGGAGCAGTTCTTC CASSSGGREQFF